Listed here are 32 T cell receptor beta chains from one sample, sequenced in a study of blood T cell repertoires in COVID-19. Sequencing was performed with immunoSEQ multiplex PCR; in TCRdb, only in-frame clones are kept and a portion is missing. The sample has around 180,000 clones; roughly 70% are singletons. Sequenced sample: peripheral blood. Receptor source: an elderly woman with acute or convalescent COVID-19.

This sequence joins TRBV5-1 and TRBJ1-6; no definite D call. CDR1 is SGHRS and CDR2 is YFSETQ in the germline V gene. CDR3 length: 14 amino acids. The germline V and J ends were trimmed by 4 bases and 10 bases, with 15 bases remaining between them. As DNA, the CDR3 is TGCGCCAGCAGCATCGAACTAACCGGATCACCCCTCCACTTT. Protein sequence: CASSIELTGSPLHF.

The rearrangement joins TRBV27 to TRBJ2-7; 8 bases line up with TRBD2. The CDR3 totals 13 residues. The junction had 8 bases not matched to a gene; V was cut back by 6 bases and J by 7 bases. CDR1 is MNHEY, CDR2 SMNVEV, per germline (reference sequence). The CDR3, as DNA: TGTGCCAGCAGGCCGGCCCCGGGGGGGGAGCAGTACTTC. Encoded protein: CASRPAPGGEQYF.

The V and J genes are TRBV21-1 and TRBJ1-5; the table calls TRBD1, which could not be checked here. TRBV21-1 is recorded as a pseudogene. The CDR3 runs to 16 residues. The CDR3: CASSTLDSRSRQPQHF. In nucleotides, the CDR3 is TGTGCCAGCAGCACCCTGGACAGCCGCTCAAGGCAGCCCCAGCATTTT.

The J gene is TRBJ1-1, the V gene TRBV19, with 9 bases that match TRBD1. This CDR3 spans 15 amino acids. The germline V gene has CDR1 LNHDA and CDR2 SQIVND (reference sequence). After removal of 3 bases from V and 1 base from J, the junction contained 3 bases not matched to a gene. Written as DNA, the CDR3 is TGTGCCAGTAGTATTTGGACAGGGGAGAACACTGAAGCTTTCTTT. It is translated as CASSIWTGENTEAFF. Based on the CDR3 plus reference TRBV19 and TRBJ1-1, the full variable domain is DGGITQSPKYLFRKEGQNVTLSCEQNLNHDAMYWYRQDPGQGLRLIYYSQIVNDFQKGDIAEGYSVSREKKESFPLTVTSAQKNPTAFYLCASSIWTGENTEAFFGQGTRLTVV.

There are a few counts of this clone. The V gene is TRBV19, the J gene TRBJ2-3; 9 bases line up with TRBD2. CDR1 LNHDA and CDR2 SQIVND come from the germline V gene (reference sequence). The CDR3 is made up of 15 amino acids. V trimming: 5 bases; J trimming: 1 base; junction bases outside the gene matches: 4. The CDR3 protein is CASSSLAGRTDTQYF. DNA of the CDR3: TGTGCCAGTAGTTCGCTAGCGGGACGCACAGATACGCAGTATTTT. Looking up the rest from reference TRBV19 and TRBJ2-3 gives the full variable domain: DGGITQSPKYLFRKEGQNVTLSCEQNLNHDAMYWYRQDPGQGLRLIYYSQIVNDFQKGDIAEGYSVSREKKESFPLTVTSAQKNPTAFYLCASSSLAGRTDTQYFGPGTRLTVL.

J is TRBJ1-5 and V is TRBV9; TRBD1 matches 8 bases. V shed 0 bases and J 9 bases; nucleotides not matched to a gene: 5. The CDR3 spans 14 residues. Germline V lookup: CDR1 SGDLS, CDR2 YYNGEE. The CDR3 reads CASSVVPGGLPQHF. The CDR3 nucleotides read TGTGCCAGCAGCGTAGTCCCAGGGGGCTTGCCCCAGCATTTT.

The chain links TRBV27 to TRBJ1-1; 8 nucleotides agree with TRBD1. With V trimmed by 4 bases and J by 6 bases, 10 bases remained unmatched. The CDR3 loop spans 15 amino acids. Germline V gives CDR1 MNHEY, CDR2 SMNVEV (reference sequence). CDR3: CASSSTGQGIAEAFF. The CDR3 region has the DNA TGTGCCAGCAGTTCCACCGGACAGGGAATAGCTGAAGCTTTCTTT.

The chain couples TRBV27 to TRBJ2-2, with TRBD2 as a possible D gene (6 bases). Trimming removed 4 bases from V and 7 bases from J, with 13 bases in between. The CDR3 sequence is 14 residues long. In germline, CDR1 is MNHEY, CDR2 SMNVEV (reference sequence). DNA for the CDR3: TGTGCCAGCAGTTCATCGGGAGCGGTCGGGGAGCTGTTTTTT. Its protein product is CASSSSGAVGELFF.

This chain joins TRBV18 and TRBJ1-1, with D uncertain. This CDR3 is built from 17 residues. In germline, CDR1 is KGHSH, CDR2 LQKENI. Trimming shortened V by 0 bases and J by 2 bases, and 16 bases separated the two germline ends. CDR3 nucleotides: TGTGCCAGCTCACCACCGATTTTTAGCAGACGTAACACTGAAGCTTTCTTT. It encodes CASSPPIFSRRNTEAFF.

In this sample, this clone turned up a few times. The chain recombines TRBV7-9 with TRBJ2-2; D gene ambiguous. Germline CDR1 SEHNR, CDR2 FQNEAQ (reference sequence). CDR3 length: 14 amino acids. V lost 1 base and J 0 bases, leaving 3 bases between the germline ends. The chain's CDR3 is CASSLDTNTGELFF. For the CDR3, the DNA is TGTGCCAGCAGCTTAGATACGAACACCGGGGAGCTGTTTTTT. Filled out from reference TRBV7-9 and TRBJ2-2, the complete variable domain reads DTGVSQNPRHKITKRGQNVTFRCDPISEHNRLYWYRQTLGQGPEFLTYFQNEAQLEKSRLLSDRFSAERPKGSFSTLEIQRTEQGDSAMYLCASSLDTNTGELFFGEGSRLTVL.

This clone was observed once. This CDR3 reads CASSETPGGGLRTGELFF. DNA of the CDR3: TGTGCCAGCAGTGAGACCCCAGGGGGCGGGCTGCGGACCGGGGAGCTGTTTTTT. The rearrangement joins TRBV6-1 to TRBJ2-2, with TRBD1 matching 8 bases. Losses at the gene ends were 3 bases for V and 5 bases for J; bases not matched to a gene: 14. Per the germline V gene, CDR1 is MNHNS and CDR2 is SASEGT. The CDR3 covers 18 residues.

This clone was detected a few times. The chain uses TRBV9 and TRBJ1-2; 11 positions agree with TRBD1. V was clipped by 2 bases and J by 8 bases; unmatched bases: 8. The CDR3 totals 15 residues. Germline CDR1 and CDR2: SGDLS and YYNGEE. CDR3 sequence: CASSVITGTGGGYTF. The DNA for the CDR3 is TGTGCCAGCAGCGTTATAACCGGGACAGGGGGAGGCTACACCTTC.

The rearrangement joins TRBV7-7 to TRBJ2-1; 10 nucleotides agree with TRBD2. The CDR3 runs to 15 residues. Germline CDR1 SSHAT, CDR2 FNYEAQ (reference sequence). The ends lost 1 base at V and 7 bases at J; junction bases unmatched: 4. The DNA for the CDR3 is TGTGCCAGCAGCTTAGTAGCGGGAGGCAGGAATGAGCAGTTCTTC. As protein: CASSLVAGGRNEQFF.

The chain has TRBV3-1 (or the pseudogene TRBV3-2) and TRBJ2-3; D is undetermined. The CDR3 is 12 amino acids. V shed 4 bases and J shed 6 bases, with 8 bases lying between them. Germline CDR1 and CDR2: LGHDT and YNNKEL (reference sequence). As DNA, the CDR3 is TGTGCCAGCAGCCTTAGCTCGGATACGCAGTATTTT. Protein: CASSLSSDTQYF.

DNA for the CDR3: TGCGCCAGCAGCCAAGGGTCCGGGGCGGGGTCGGATCAGCCCCAGCATTTT. This gives the protein CASSQGSGAGSDQPQHF. The rearrangement uses TRBV4-1 and TRBJ1-5; possibly TRBD1 for D (5 bases). This CDR3 spans 17 amino acids. The V end was cut by 1 base, the J end by 5 bases, with 18 bases between. The germline V gene has CDR1 MGHRA and CDR2 YSYEKL.

DNA of the CDR3: TGTGCCACCAGTGATGCCCGGGACAAGACCTACGAGCAGTACTTC. Its protein product is CATSDARDKTYEQYF. The chain recombines TRBV24-1 with TRBJ2-7; D perhaps matches TRBD1 (6 bases). The CDR3 is 15 residues long. V shed 3 bases and J shed 2 bases, with 13 bases lying between them. Per germline, CDR1 KGHDR and CDR2 SFDVKD.

The chain recombines TRBV10-3 with TRBJ2-3; 7 bases match TRBD2. The ends lost 10 bases at V and 6 bases at J; junction bases unmatched: 4. This CDR3 comprises 11 residues. Germline CDR1 is ENHRY and CDR2 is SYGVKD. CDR3 residues: CATGGTDTQYF. The CDR3 region has the DNA TGTGCCACCGGGGGGACGGATACGCAGTATTTT.

The chain recombines TRBV10-3 with TRBJ1-5; D possibly corresponds to TRBD1 (5 bases). This CDR3 has 13 residues. Germline V gives CDR1 ENHRY, CDR2 SYGVKD. Trimming removed 8 bases from V and 1 base from J, with 9 bases in between. For the CDR3, the DNA is TGTGCCATCGCCCGACAGAGCAATCAGCCCCAGCATTTT. Its translation is CAIARQSNQPQHF.

This clone was recorded once. The J gene is TRBJ2-1, the V gene TRBV7-2; a weak D match, TRBD1 (5 bases). Germline values: CDR1 SGHTA, CDR2 FQGNSA. V was pared by 2 bases and J by 9 bases, with 14 bases between. The length of the CDR3 is 14 residues. CDR3 region: CASSLWARGSEQFF. The DNA for the CDR3 is TGTGCCAGCAGCTTATGGGCTAGGGGATCTGAGCAGTTCTTC.

This chain links TRBV6-6 with TRBJ2-4, with D maybe TRBD1 (5 bases). Germline-derived CDR1 and CDR2 are MNHNY and SVGAGI (reference sequence). The length of the CDR3 is 15 residues. V shed 2 bases and J shed 6 bases, with 14 bases lying between them. Written as DNA, the CDR3 is TGTGCCAGCAGTTACGGGGCCCGCACACTAAACATTCAGTACTTC. Translated, it gives CASSYGARTLNIQYF.

This clone was seen a few times. The chain carries TRBV4-3 and TRBJ2-7, with TRBD1 identical over 7 bases. Per germline, CDR1 LGHNA and CDR2 YSLEER. V lost 1 base and J lost 0; bases outside the gene matches: 3. This CDR3 has 15 residues. CDR3 nucleotides: TGCGCCAGCAGCCAAGTCGGGACAGCCTCCTACGAGCAGTACTTC. It is translated as CASSQVGTASYEQYF.

The J gene is TRBJ1-4, the V gene TRBV5-1; D possibly corresponds to TRBD1 (5 bases). The length of the CDR3 is 14 residues. V lost 0 bases to trimming and J lost 6 bases, with 9 bases between them. The germline V gene encodes CDR1 SGHRS and CDR2 YFSETQ. Here the CDR3 reads CASSLEGKDEKLFF. The CDR3 bases are TGCGCCAGCAGCTTGGAGGGGAAGGATGAAAAACTGTTTTTT. Based on the CDR3 plus reference TRBV5-1 and TRBJ1-4, the full variable domain is KAGVTQTPRYLIKTRGQQVTLSCSPISGHRSVSWYQQTPGQGLQFLFEYFSETQRNKGNFPGRFSGRQFSNSRSEMNVSTLELGDSALYLCASSLEGKDEKLFFGSGTQLSVL.

This clone appeared a single time. The rearrangement links TRBV27 to TRBJ1-5; D unclear. Germline V gene sequence: CDR1 MNHEY, CDR2 SMNVEV (reference sequence). The V end lost 1 base, the J end lost 6 bases, and 7 bases lay between the germline ends. This CDR3 is 13 amino acids long. CDR3 nucleotide sequence: TGTGCCAGCAGTTTATGGCAGCGTCAGCCCCAGCATTTT. Protein product: CASSLWQRQPQHF.

This clone was observed a handful of times. The chain has TRBV27 and TRBJ2-1; 7 bases agree with TRBD1. V lost 4 bases and J lost 2; bases outside the gene matches: 5. Germline V lookup: CDR1 MNHEY, CDR2 SMNVEV (reference sequence). The CDR3 consists of 15 residues. The CDR3 region has the DNA TGTGCCAGCAGTTCGGACAGGAGTACCTACAATGAGCAGTTCTTC. Amino acids: CASSSDRSTYNEQFF.

The chain is built from TRBV19 and TRBJ1-5, with no clear D. Trimming left V 3 bases short and J 6 bases short, with 9 bases between. This CDR3 comprises 13 residues. Germline CDR1 reads LNHDA; CDR2 reads SQIVND (reference sequence). The CDR3, as DNA: TGTGCCAGTAGTATTCAGGAGGTTCAGCCCCAGCATTTT. Amino acids: CASSIQEVQPQHF.

This chain uses TRBV4-2 with TRBJ2-7; D is possibly TRBD1 (5 bases). Germline CDR1 and CDR2: LGHNA and YNFKEQ. V lost 4 bases and J lost 0, with 13 bases in between. The CDR3 consists of 15 residues. The chain's CDR3 is CASSPDSGSSYEQYF. In DNA form, the CDR3 reads TGTGCCAGCAGCCCCGACAGTGGAAGCTCCTACGAGCAGTACTTC.

The chain is built from TRBV9 and TRBJ1-5; D gene uncertain. This CDR3 is 13 amino acids long. Per the germline V gene, CDR1 is SGDLS and CDR2 is YYNGEE. Between the trimmed V and J ends, which lost 3 bases and 4 bases, there was a span of 8 bases. The CDR3 here is CASSAGGNQPQHF. DNA of the CDR3: TGTGCCAGCAGCGCCGGAGGGAATCAGCCCCAGCATTTT.

This clone was seen a handful of times. The chain carries TRBV10-3 and TRBJ1-5; 11 positions match TRBD1. CDR3 length: 17 residues. The V segment lost 11 bases and the J segment 6 bases; nucleotides outside the gene matches: 18. Looked up from germline, CDR1 is ENHRY and CDR2 is SYGVKD. CDR3 residues: CAVSSGQGDQLSQPQHF. The CDR3 bases are TGTGCCGTCTCTTCGGGACAGGGGGACCAGTTGAGTCAGCCCCAGCATTTT.

The chain's CDR3 is CASSFLTSGTTPYNEQFF. CDR3 DNA: TGTGCCAGCAGTTTCTTAACTAGCGGGACAACTCCCTACAATGAGCAGTTCTTC. This chain uses TRBV27 with TRBJ2-1, with 10 positions matching TRBD2. V shed 3 bases and J 2 bases; nucleotides not matched to a gene: 10. Germline lookup yields CDR1 MNHEY and CDR2 SMNVEV (reference sequence). The CDR3 consists of 18 residues.

The CDR3 DNA sequence: TGCGCCAGCAGCCCGACAAGGGACAGACCCTACGAGCAGTACTTC. Protein sequence: CASSPTRDRPYEQYF. The genes are TRBV5-1 and TRBJ2-7, with 7 bases that match TRBD1. Germline values: CDR1 SGHRS, CDR2 YFSETQ. Trimming removed 4 bases from V and 2 bases from J; junction bases left unmatched: 9. This CDR3 has 15 amino acids.

The chain uses TRBV19 and TRBJ2-3; 8 nucleotides agree with TRBD2. Germline lookup yields CDR1 LNHDA and CDR2 SQIVND (reference sequence). Losses at the gene ends were 1 base for V and 6 bases for J; bases not matched to a gene: 3. This CDR3 has 14 amino acids. Here the CDR3 DNA reads TGTGCCAGTAGTATAGCGGGAGGGCCGGATACGCAGTATTTT. It is translated as CASSIAGGPDTQYF. The complete variable domain, with remaining parts taken from reference TRBV19 and TRBJ2-3, reads DGGITQSPKYLFRKEGQNVTLSCEQNLNHDAMYWYRQDPGQGLRLIYYSQIVNDFQKGDIAEGYSVSREKKESFPLTVTSAQKNPTAFYLCASSIAGGPDTQYFGPGTRLTVL.

This rearrangement joins TRBV27 to TRBJ2-3; D not resolved. V was pared by 5 bases and J by 0 bases, with 15 bases between. Germline V CDR1 and CDR2: MNHEY, SMNVEV (reference sequence). This CDR3 is built from 16 residues. CDR3 sequence reads: CASSPDLRSSTDTQYF. The CDR3 coding sequence is TGTGCCAGCAGTCCCGACTTGAGGTCTAGCACAGATACGCAGTATTTT.